These 22 T cell receptor beta chains were all obtained from the same sample, sequenced in a study of blood T cell repertoires in COVID-19. Clones were read by immunoSEQ multiplex PCR, and TCRdb kept only the in-frame ones, dropping some. The sample records hundreds of thousands of clones, roughly 89% being singletons. Sequencing was carried out using peripheral blood. These receptors all come from a young man with COVID-19, enrolled during active disease.

The V call is TRBV2, the J call TRBJ1-2; a possible D gene is TRBD1 (6 bases). The CDR3 runs to 15 residues. The V end was cut by 4 bases, the J end by 1 base, with 13 bases between. The germline V gene encodes CDR1 SNHLY and CDR2 FYNNEI. The CDR3 nucleotides are TGTGCCAGCAGTGGCCTGACAGGAAATAACTATGGCTACACCTTC. As protein: CASSGLTGNNYGYTF.

This rearrangement joins TRBV4-1 to TRBJ2-1; TRBD1 is a possible D gene (6 bases). Trimming shortened V by 0 bases and J by 0 bases, and 12 bases separated the two germline ends. Germline V lookup: CDR1 MGHRA, CDR2 YSYEKL. The CDR3 has 17 amino acids. CDR3 bases: TGCGCCAGCAGCCAAGATTCAAGGGGGAGCTCCTACAATGAGCAGTTCTTC. Amino acids: CASSQDSRGSSYNEQFF.

This rearrangement joins TRBV5-1 to TRBJ1-3; TRBD1 is a possible D gene (5 bases). CDR1 is SGHRS, CDR2 YFSETQ, per germline. This CDR3 is 15 amino acids long. The V and J ends lost 4 bases and 5 bases respectively, with 16 bases between them. CDR3 sequence (DNA): TGCGCCAGCAGCGAAGCGGGACTGGGCAGAAACACCATATATTTT. Translated, it gives CASSEAGLGRNTIYF.

This chain links TRBV2 with TRBJ2-1; 12 bases line up with TRBD1. The CDR3 is 13 amino acids. The V gene end was trimmed by 6 bases and the J gene end by 9 bases; junction bases not matched to a gene: 3. The germline gives CDR1 SNHLY, CDR2 FYNNEI. CDR3 nucleotide sequence: TGTGCCAGCAGGGGGACAGGGGGCCGTGAGCAGTTCTTC. Residues: CASRGTGGREQFF.

The chain links TRBV5-1 to TRBJ2-2; TRBD1 aligns across 7 bases. With V trimmed by 3 bases and J by 0 bases, 5 bases remained unmatched. The germline V gene has CDR1 SGHRS and CDR2 YFSETQ. The CDR3 loop spans 16 amino acids. CDR3 in DNA: TGCGCCAGCAGCTATACCGGGACAGCGAACACCGGGGAGCTGTTTTTT. This translates into CASSYTGTANTGELFF.

The V and J genes are TRBV5-1 and TRBJ2-7; TRBD2 might be the D (7 bases). This CDR3 region has 18 residues. CDR1 SGHRS and CDR2 YFSETQ come from the germline V gene. The ends were cut back, 0 bases at V and 3 bases at J, with 22 bases in the middle. CDR3 coding DNA: TGCGCCAGCAGCTTGGGTTCGGGGGGCCACGCCTTCAGCTACGAGCAGTACTTC. Protein sequence: CASSLGSGGHAFSYEQYF.

The chain combines TRBV28 with TRBJ2-1; D is unresolved. The CDR3 is made up of 15 amino acids. The ends were cut back, 5 bases at V and 3 bases at J, with 14 bases in the middle. CDR1 is MDHEN and CDR2 is SYDVKM in the germline V gene. The CDR3 reads CASSTLGYSYNEQFF. CDR3 in DNA: TGTGCCAGCAGTACCCTAGGCTATAGCTACAATGAGCAGTTCTTC.

Details on this clone: The sample has other DNA sequences that encode this CDR3 too. J is TRBJ2-5 and V is TRBV7-9; D not resolved. CDR1 and CDR2 (germline): SEHNR, FQNEAQ (reference sequence). CDR3 size: 13 residues. The V gene lost 1 base and the J gene lost 2 bases, with 5 bases spanning the gap. This chain's CDR3 is CASSLVLQETQYF. The CDR3 region has the DNA TGTGCCAGCAGCTTAGTTCTTCAAGAGACCCAGTACTTC.

J is TRBJ1-1 and V is TRBV7-2, with 9 bases that match TRBD1. The trim removed 1 base at V and 11 bases at J, leaving 8 bases unmatched. CDR1 is SGHTA, CDR2 FQGNSA, per germline. CDR3 length: 14 amino acids. The CDR3 here is CASSLDRGQWDAFF. In DNA, the CDR3 is TGTGCCAGCAGCTTAGACAGGGGGCAATGGGATGCTTTCTTT.

V and J are TRBV7-9 and TRBJ2-7; 9 bases are shared with TRBD1. J was trimmed by 5 bases and V by 8 bases; bases with no gene match: 7. In germline, CDR1 is SEHNR, CDR2 FQNEAQ (reference sequence). CDR3 size: 13 residues. CDR3 residues: CASLGTGTHEQYF. The CDR3 DNA reads TGTGCCAGCTTGGGGACAGGGACCCACGAGCAGTACTTC.

This clone is a singleton in its sample. This chain links TRBV3-1 (or the pseudogene TRBV3-2) with TRBJ2-5; maybe TRBD2 (5 bases). CDR1 LGHDT and CDR2 YNNKEL come from the germline V gene (reference sequence). CDR3 length equals 15 residues. The V end lost 4 bases, the J end lost 4 bases, and 16 bases lay between the germline ends. The CDR3 DNA reads TGTGCCAGCAGCCCCTTAGGTGTTGCGGGAGAGACCCAGTACTTC. Translated: CASSPLGVAGETQYF.

This clone was counted once. The J gene is TRBJ2-7, the V gene TRBV6-1, with D possibly TRBD1 on 6 matching bases. The CDR3 covers 15 residues. The V end lost 3 bases, the J end lost 0 bases, and 12 bases lay between the germline ends. Per the germline V gene, CDR1 is MNHNS and CDR2 is SASEGT. CDR3 in DNA: TGTGCCAGCAGTGAGACGGGACAACCCTCCTACGAGCAGTACTTC. Its protein product is CASSETGQPSYEQYF.

The CDR3 reads CASSAGLSLVQETQYF. The CDR3 DNA sequence: TGCGCCAGCAGTGCGGGACTATCTCTCGTTCAAGAGACCCAGTACTTC. The chain recombines TRBV5-1 with TRBJ2-5; 7 bases are shared with TRBD2. This CDR3 is 16 amino acids long. Per germline, CDR1 SGHRS and CDR2 YFSETQ. V lost 5 bases, J lost 2 bases, and 12 bases stayed unmatched.

V usage is TRBV6-5 and J usage is TRBJ1-1, with 11 bases fitting TRBD1. Germline lookup yields CDR1 MNHEY and CDR2 SVGAGI. V shed 5 bases and J 4 bases; nucleotides not matched to a gene: 3. This CDR3 spans 14 amino acids. In DNA form, the CDR3 reads TGTGCCAGCAGTCTAGGACAGGGGGCCACTGAAGCTTTCTTT. It is translated as CASSLGQGATEAFF.

In nucleotides, the CDR3 is TGTGCCAGCAGCTTCCTCCCCGGCGGGGGCACTGAAGCTTTCTTT. The encoded protein is CASSFLPGGGTEAFF. The chain recombines TRBV5-6 with TRBJ1-1; possible D gene TRBD1, 5 bases. Germline V lookup: CDR1 SGHDT, CDR2 YYEEEE. The germline V and J ends were trimmed by 2 bases and 4 bases, with 15 bases remaining between them. The CDR3 has 15 amino acids.

The chain joins TRBV4-2 to TRBJ2-7; 9 bases are a match to TRBD2. In germline, CDR1 is LGHNA, CDR2 YNFKEQ. V was pared by 5 bases and J by 7 bases, with 15 bases of the junction left unmatched. This CDR3 contains 16 residues. The CDR3 spells CASSSQTGTSLREQYF. CDR3 nucleotide sequence: TGTGCCAGCAGCTCACAGACCGGGACTAGCTTGAGGGAGCAGTACTTC.

The chain has TRBV3-1 (or the pseudogene TRBV3-2) and TRBJ2-5; 7 positions match TRBD2. The CDR3 has 16 amino acids. V lost 4 bases and J lost 0; bases outside the gene matches: 8. CDR1 is LGHDT and CDR2 is YNNKEL in the germline V gene (reference sequence). The DNA of the CDR3 is TGTGCCAGCAGCCCTCTCTGGGGGGGAAACCAAGAGACCCAGTACTTC. It is translated as CASSPLWGGNQETQYF.

The gene calls are TRBV21-1 and TRBJ1-1; no check of the table's D call, TRBD1, against the DNA was made. TRBV21-1 is a pseudogene. CDR3 length: 17 amino acids. The CDR3 DNA sequence: TGTGCCAGCAGCACTTCCCGGACAGGTGGTCAAAACACTGAAGCTTTCTTT. This gives the protein CASSTSRTGGQNTEAFF.

This rearrangement joins TRBV13 to TRBJ2-5, with 8 bases matching TRBD2. This CDR3 contains 15 residues. The junction had 5 bases not matched to a gene; V was cut back by 0 bases and J by 5 bases. The germline CDR1 and CDR2 sequences are PRHDT and FYEKMQ (reference sequence). The CDR3 protein is CASSLGRGGRETQYF. CDR3 nucleotides: TGTGCCAGCAGCTTAGGACGGGGGGGCCGTGAGACCCAGTACTTC.

The table lists this clone with a count of one. DNA for the CDR3: TGTGCCAGCAGTCTAGACAATGAGCAGTTCTTC. It codes for CASSLDNEQFF. The rearrangement uses TRBV2 and TRBJ2-1; no clear D. This CDR3 has 11 amino acids. The germline V gene encodes CDR1 SNHLY and CDR2 FYNNEI. V was cut by 5 bases and J by 5 bases, with 4 bases left in between. Drawing the rest from reference TRBV2 and TRBJ2-1, the complete variable domain is EPEVTQTPSHQVTQMGQEVILRCVPISNHLYFYWYRQILGQKVEFLVSFYNNEISEKSEIFDDQFSVERPDGSNFTLKIRSTKLEDSAMYFCASSLDNEQFFGPGTRLTVL.

This chain uses TRBV13 with TRBJ2-3; the D gene is possibly TRBD1 (6 bases). Trimming left V 5 bases short and J 6 bases short, with 18 bases between. The germline V gene has CDR1 PRHDT and CDR2 FYEKMQ (reference sequence). The CDR3 consists of 15 residues. In DNA form, the CDR3 reads TGTGCCAGCAGCCCAGAAGGGGGTCCGGGGGATACGCAGTATTTT. This sequence encodes CASSPEGGPGDTQYF. The entire variable domain, with the rest obtained from reference TRBV13 and TRBJ2-3, is as follows: AAGVIQSPRHLIKEKRETATLKCYPIPRHDTVYWYQQGPGQDPQFLISFYEKMQSDKGSIPDRFSAQQFSDYHSELNMSSLELGDSALYFCASSPEGGPGDTQYFGPGTRLTVL.

The genes are TRBV7-8 and TRBJ2-5; D perhaps matches TRBD2 (6 bases). CDR3 length: 18 residues. Looked up from germline, CDR1 is SGHVS and CDR2 is FQNEAQ. Trimming shortened V by 1 base and J by 7 bases, and 25 bases separated the two germline ends. Written as DNA, the CDR3 is TGTGCCAGCAGCTTAGTTTCGGTCGGGGGACTTCTGTGGTGGACCCAGTACTTC. This translates into CASSLVSVGGLLWWTQYF.